What follows describes a single T cell receptor beta chain. Study processing details: It was from reference gene primer amplification that nucleated cell counts were estimated. Repertoires were generated with immunoSEQ multiplex PCR, while TCRdb's copy carries only in-frame clones and drops some. For V, J and clone size, that table is used; D and trimming come from the DNA. The top ten hold less than 10% of the sample, which has about 270,000 clones, approximately 87% seen once. The data are from a study of blood T cell repertoires in COVID-19. Across the study: Some COVID-19 samples were acute and others convalescent; all came from the United States, Italy and Spain. From T cells, B-cell-depleted T cells, or PBMCs came the material, which was cDNA or gDNA.

This CDR3 comprises 15 residues. V lost 2 bases and J lost 3, with 11 bases in between. Per the germline V gene, CDR1 is MNHNS and CDR2 is SASEGT. This TCR came from a human donor in a cohort sampled during active COVID-19. The sample taken for sequencing was peripheral blood. The V call is TRBV6-1, the J call TRBJ1-5; D not certain. The CDR3 nucleotides read TGTGCCAGCAGTGAATCACGCGGGCTCAATCAGCCCCAGCATTTT. Translation: CASSESRGLNQPQHF.